This T cell receptor beta chain comes out of a study of CD8 T cells in Susac syndrome. Study summary: Treatment status at blood draw for the Susac syndrome patients was therapy-naive, corticosteroids, or intravenous immunoglobulin alone.

A quantity of about 0.5 to 1 ug RNA underwent reverse transcription using random hexamers. Amplification of TCR beta CDR3 spanned 54 Vbeta and 13 Jbeta via immunoSEQ multiplex PCR. MiXCR, applied by TCRdb to the immunoSEQ multiplex PCR reads, yields one record per CDR3 protein. The table includes under 95,000 distinct CDR3 sequences, roughly 94% detected once. V was trimmed by 2 bases and J by 4 bases, leaving 11 bases between them. Germline CDR1 is MNHEY and CDR2 is SVGEGT. The CDR3 covers 14 residues. This chain connects TRBV6-2 or TRBV6-3 to TRBJ1-2; D gene ambiguous. What was sequenced was CD8+ T cells from PBMCs. The TCR sequence derives from a human donor with Susac syndrome. The CDR3 DNA is TGTGCCAGCAGTTACGACGGCACAAGCTATGGCTACACCTTC. It translates to CASSYDGTSYGYTF.